Below, 10 T cell receptor beta chains from the same sample are listed, as sequenced in a study of breast tumors, draining lymph nodes, adjacent tissues. TCRdb re-called the multiplex PCR reads through MiXCR, storing one row per CDR3 protein. The repertoire has more than 20,000 distinct CDR3 sequences, about 24% of them found once; the top ten carry roughly 14%. Sequencing was done on a sample of breast tumor tissue. The receptors come from a female donor with breast cancer. Some clones in this sample may be carry-over from other donors' samples.

This clonotype has a count of ten or more. This chain uses TRBV11-2 with TRBJ1-4; D unclear. There are 15 residues in the CDR3. Trimming left V 1 base short and J 0 bases short, with 6 bases between. Germline V CDR1 and CDR2: SGHAT, FQNNGV. The CDR3 here is CASSLAGSTNEKLFF. CDR3 in DNA: TGTGCCAGCAGCTTAGCAGGCTCAACTAATGAAAAACTGTTTTTT.

This clonotype was counted only a few times. The chain employs TRBV15 and TRBJ2-1; TRBD2 is a possible D gene (5 bases). Germline V gives CDR1 LNHNV, CDR2 YYDKDF (reference sequence). The V end lost 4 bases, the J end lost 7 bases, and 14 bases lay between the germline ends. CDR3 length: 14 residues. For the CDR3, the DNA is TGTGCCACCAGCACTAACGACGGGGTTAATGAGCAGTTCTTC. This gives the protein CATSTNDGVNEQFF.

This clonotype is labeled medium-sized (0.01 to 0.1%). The chain is built from TRBV7-9 and TRBJ2-7, with 10 bases matching TRBD1. The CDR3 has 18 amino acids. Losses at the gene ends were 7 bases for V and 4 bases for J; bases not matched to a gene: 19. Germline V gives CDR1 SEHNR, CDR2 FQNEAQ (reference sequence). CDR3 amino acids: CASTRRIGAGTGEYEQYF. In nucleotides, the CDR3 is TGTGCCAGCACCCGGAGGATAGGGGCCGGGACAGGGGAGTACGAGCAGTACTTC.

This clonotype occurred many times. This sequence joins TRBV7-9 and TRBJ2-7; 8 nucleotides match TRBD2. V was clipped by 4 bases and J by 12 bases; unmatched bases: 8. CDR1 and CDR2 (germline): SEHNR, FQNEAQ (reference sequence). The CDR3 is 12 amino acids. The CDR3, as DNA: TGTGCCAGCAGCTCCGGGAGGGGGGAGATGTACTTC. Protein sequence: CASSSGRGEMYF.

The sample holds many counts of this clonotype. The genes are TRBV9 and TRBJ2-6, with D tentatively TRBD1 or TRBD2 (5 bases each). Per the germline V gene, CDR1 is SGDLS and CDR2 is YYNGEE. Deletions cut 4 bases from V and 3 bases from J, with 11 bases between. The CDR3 covers 15 residues. The CDR3 nucleotides are TGTGCCAGCAGCTCCCTGGGGGATGGGGCCAACGTCCTGACTTTC. This codes for CASSSLGDGANVLTF.

This clonotype was seen repeatedly, ten times or more. This chain uses TRBV6-1 with TRBJ1-4; TRBD1 matches 8 bases. Trimming removed 2 bases from V and 8 bases from J; junction bases left unmatched: 7. The CDR3 sequence is 15 residues long. The V gene's germline CDR1 is MNHNS and CDR2 SASEGT. CDR3 in DNA: TGTGCCAGCAGTGAATCGACAGGGGCTTGGGAAAAACTGTTTTTT. It encodes CASSESTGAWEKLFF.

This clonotype was observed many times. This chain uses TRBV7-3 with TRBJ2-1; possibly TRBD2 for D (6 bases). The germline V gene has CDR1 SGHTA and CDR2 FQGTGA. The germline V and J ends were trimmed by 2 bases and 4 bases, with 9 bases remaining between them. The CDR3 is 14 amino acids. The CDR3 is CASSLGGRYNEQFF. CDR3 in DNA: TGTGCCAGCAGCTTAGGGGGGAGATACAATGAGCAGTTCTTC.

This clonotype showed up many times. The genes are TRBV7-9 and TRBJ1-2; D unresolved. Trimming took off 5 bases at V and 8 bases at J, with 18 bases between the two ends. The CDR3 is 14 amino acids. The germline gives CDR1 SEHNR, CDR2 FQNEAQ (reference sequence). The CDR3 protein is CASSQITLFVGYTF. In nucleotides, the CDR3 is TGTGCCAGCAGCCAGATTACCCTCTTCGTAGGCTACACCTTC.

This clonotype came up once. CDR3 residues: CASRGASDTQYF. CDR3 nucleotides: TGTGCCAGTAGGGGGGCTAGCGATACGCAGTACTTC. The gene calls are TRBV19 and TRBJ2-7, with D tentatively TRBD1 or TRBD2 (6 bases each). The V end was cut by 6 bases, the J end by 9 bases, with 15 bases between. This CDR3 is built from 12 residues. Germline CDR1 reads LNHDA; CDR2 reads SQIVND (reference sequence).

In its sample, this clonotype was seen many times. V and J are TRBV18 and TRBJ2-2; D gene unclear. Trimming pared 1 base from V and 5 bases from J, leaving 5 bases between. Germline CDR1 KGHSH, CDR2 LQKENI. The CDR3 totals 13 residues. In nucleotides, the CDR3 is TGTGCCAGCTCACCACGGCGGACCGGGGAGCTGTTTTTT. This codes for CASSPRRTGELFF.